The TCR beta chain under discussion was sequenced for a study of blood T cell repertoires in COVID-19 (dated by TCRdb to 2020 to 2021). In the study overall: Samples from collaborators originated in the United States, Italy and Spain and spanned both the acute and convalescent phases of COVID-19. The prospective study material was composed of cDNA or gDNA derived from T cells, B-cell-depleted T cells, or PBMCs. A de-identified subject ID, COVID-19 status, age in years and sex were almost always included in the sample metadata. Samples were obtained from the ongoing ImmuneRACE study (first 160 participants) and from some 1,200 subjects provided by 6 global collaborators. Subjects who had been exposed to COVID-19, were actively infected with it, or had recovered from it provided the deeply sampled blood TCRbeta repertoires that made up the dataset. Where HLA class I and class II types were available, the types were taken from metadata supplied by the sample provider, not from assay-based typing. The repertoires were released in a freely available public database meant as a resource for research on the immune response to SARS-CoV-2. General conclusions and limits of the study: The quantity of clinical and demographic metadata differed by source and by participant and was supplied without curation.

Regarding this clone: Its recognized antigen is unknown. There are no base qualities to consult, and no much larger clone falls within one base.

TCRbeta CDR3 regions were amplified from genomic DNA using the immunoSEQ Assay, a bias-controlled multiplex PCR. Regarding the original processing steps: Within the assay, amplification of reference gene primers was used to estimate how many nucleated cells each sample contained. To quantify the absolute abundance of each unique TCRbeta CDR3 rearrangement, sequence reads were collapsed and filtered. For each sample, productive Simpson clonality was calculated as the square root of Simpson's diversity index over productive rearrangements. The immuneACCESS repertoire file appears here via TCRdb, limited to in-frame rearrangements. These files lack a portion of the clones; in checked studies, under half of the deficit traces to unresolved V genes, and the cause of the others is not known. V and J calls and clone size follow that table, whereas D and trimming were derived from the DNA. A total of roughly 430,000 clones appear in this sample, 70% to 90% of them only once. The leading ten clones occupy 1.2% to 1.5% of the sample.

In the prospective study, participants were about 18 to 95 years old, resided in 24 geographic areas of the United States, and were enrolled through a virtual design. To assign participants to cohorts, the prospective study relied on clinical history that participants themselves reported in a screening survey and a study questionnaire. Exposed participants were defined as having been in contact with someone with a PCR-confirmed or clinician-diagnosed COVID-19 case within 2 weeks of study entry. In the prospective study, mobile phlebotomists collected whole blood, serum and a nasopharyngeal or oropharyngeal swab from each participant. Prospective study participants could optionally give additional blood draws and questionnaires over a roughly two-month period. Blood samples from the prospective study were shipped frozen or at room temperature prior to DNA extraction. Deletion took 0 bases off V and 0 bases off J, with a span of 7 bases between the germline ends. From the germline V gene, CDR1 is MNHEY and CDR2 is SVGAGI. The cysteine opens and the phenylalanine closes a CDR3 of 15 amino acids. Only the CDR3 region is kept as DNA, spanning 45 bases read in frame from base 1.

The sequenced sample consisted of PBMCs or T cells enriched from blood (not recorded which). This chain is built from TRBV6-5 and TRBJ2-3; perhaps TRBD2 is the D gene, with 6 bases matching. The origin of this receptor is a woman younger than 30 who had been exposed to COVID-19. The CDR3 region reads CASSYSGGSTDTQYF. The nucleotide sequence is TGTGCCAGCAGTTACTCGGGGGGAAGCACAGATACGCAGTATTTT.